One and the same sample provided the 20 T cell receptor beta chains below, sequenced in a study of T cells in Graves' hyperthyroidism and ophthalmopathy. Amplified regions were TCR beta CDR3 sequences from RNA transcripts. First-round RT-PCR targeting the TCR CDR3 was performed with the HTBI primer set. TCRdb used MiXCR to reprocess the multiplex PCR reads, holding one entry per CDR3 protein. The table has around 520,000 distinct CDR3 sequences, about 24% seen once; the top ten hold about 11%. The sample consisted of blood. The receptors here all came from a woman in her thirties with Graves' ophthalmopathy.

V and J are TRBV6-1 and TRBJ1-2, with D maybe TRBD1 (6 bases). The V end lost 4 bases, the J end lost 3 bases, and 9 bases lay between the germline ends. Germline values: CDR1 MNHNS, CDR2 SASEGT. The CDR3 has 13 amino acids. CDR3 nucleotides: TGTGCCAGCAGTGCGGCAGGGGACTATGGCTACACCTTC. Translation gives CASSAAGDYGYTF.

This clonotype showed up many times. The rearrangement uses TRBV10-3 and TRBJ2-5, with D unresolved. Looked up from germline, CDR1 is ENHRY and CDR2 is SYGVKD. The CDR3 runs 13 residues. V was clipped by 4 bases and J by 5 bases, with 11 bases between them. Here the CDR3 reads CAISGAQRETQYF. For the CDR3, the DNA is TGTGCCATCAGTGGGGCCCAGCGTGAGACCCAGTACTTC.

This chain links TRBV12-3 or TRBV12-4 with TRBJ2-5, with 11 bases aligning to TRBD2. This CDR3 contains 14 residues. Losses at the gene ends were 5 bases for V and 4 bases for J; bases not matched to a gene: 3. The CDR3 spells CASSSSGRGETQYF. In DNA, the CDR3 is TGTGCCAGCAGTAGTAGCGGGAGGGGAGAGACCCAGTACTTC.

This clonotype has at least ten counts. The chain combines TRBV29-1 with TRBJ1-1; a possible D gene is TRBD1 (5 bases). The CDR3 consists of 11 residues. In germline, CDR1 is SQVTM, CDR2 ANQGSEA. V lost 4 bases, J lost 4 bases, and 7 bases lay in between. CDR3 loop: CSVVRVTEAFF. CDR3 in DNA: TGCAGCGTTGTCAGGGTCACTGAAGCTTTCTTT.

This clonotype was observed many times. V and J are TRBV11-3 and TRBJ1-1; TRBD1 might be the D (5 bases). Trimming cost V 2 bases and J 4 bases, with 8 bases left between them. Per the germline V gene, CDR1 is SGHNT and CDR2 is YENEEA. The CDR3 totals 13 residues. CDR3 DNA: TGTGCCAGCAGCTTATACAGGACCACTGAAGCTTTCTTT. It codes for CASSLYRTTEAFF.

This clonotype was detected ten times or more. The chain links TRBV30 to TRBJ2-7; D not resolved. The V gene lost 0 bases and the J gene lost 4 bases, with 4 bases spanning the gap. The CDR3 contains 11 residues. Germline lookup yields CDR1 GTSNPN and CDR2 SVGIG (reference sequence). In DNA form, the CDR3 reads TGTGCCTGGAGTGTTAGGTACGAGCAGTACTTC. Translation gives CAWSVRYEQYF.

The chain employs TRBV7-8 and TRBJ1-5; D gene unclear. The V gene lost 4 bases and the J gene lost 3 bases, with 16 bases spanning the gap. The CDR3 has 16 amino acids. The germline CDR1 and CDR2 sequences are SGHVS and FQNEAQ. CDR3 in DNA: TGTGCCAGCAGCTCAACCTTCGGGCCTTACAATCAGCCCCAGCATTTT. Amino acids: CASSSTFGPYNQPQHF.

This clonotype was counted at least ten times. This chain connects TRBV15 to TRBJ1-3, with D unresolved. This CDR3 spans 14 amino acids. CDR1 is LNHNV and CDR2 is YYDKDF in the germline V gene (reference sequence). Trimming pared 3 bases from V and 0 bases from J, leaving 6 bases between. In nucleotides, the CDR3 is TGTGCCACCAGCAGCAAACACTCTGGAAACACCATATATTTT. This sequence encodes CATSSKHSGNTIYF. The entire variable domain, with the rest obtained from reference TRBV15 and TRBJ1-3, is as follows: DAMVIQNPRYQVTQFGKPVTLSCSQTLNHNVMYWYQQKSSQAPKLLFHYYDKDFNNEADTPDNFQSRRPNTSFCFLDIRSPGLGDTAMYLCATSSKHSGNTIYFGEGSWLTVV.

V usage is TRBV11-2 and J usage is TRBJ1-2; D might be TRBD1 (5 bases). The CDR3 totals 19 residues. Trimming shortened V by 1 base and J by 4 bases, and 25 bases separated the two germline ends. Germline CDR1 SGHAT, CDR2 FQNNGV. This CDR3 is CASSLGVDVRGGTGYGYTF. Here the CDR3 DNA reads TGTGCCAGCAGCTTAGGAGTAGACGTCCGCGGAGGGACGGGCTATGGCTACACCTTC. The full variable domain, with the rest looked up from reference TRBV11-2 and TRBJ1-2, is EAGVAQSPRYKIIEKRQSVAFWCNPISGHATLYWYQQILGQGPKLLIQFQNNGVVDDSQLPKDRFSAERLKGVDSTLKIQPAKLEDSAVYLCASSLGVDVRGGTGYGYTFGSGTRLTVV.

This chain joins TRBV11-2 and TRBJ1-5; the match to TRBD1 covers 9 bases. CDR1 SGHAT and CDR2 FQNNGV come from the germline V gene. Trimming at V came to 0 bases and at J to 1 base, leaving 10 bases not matched to a gene. The CDR3 covers 19 residues. CDR3: CASSLEGEGDRVSNQPQHF. In DNA form, the CDR3 reads TGTGCCAGCAGCTTAGAAGGGGAAGGGGACAGGGTAAGCAATCAGCCCCAGCATTTT.

The chain carries TRBV20-1 and TRBJ2-7; D gene ambiguous. Between the trimmed V and J ends, which lost 5 bases and 5 bases, there was a span of 13 bases. This CDR3 has 12 residues. In germline, CDR1 is DFQATT, CDR2 SNEGSKA (reference sequence). CDR3 sequence: CSAPDPVHEQYF. In DNA, the CDR3 is TGCAGTGCTCCGGACCCAGTCCACGAGCAGTACTTC.

The rearrangement joins TRBV12-3 or TRBV12-4 to TRBJ1-1; a possible D gene is TRBD1 (5 bases). The CDR3 is made up of 14 amino acids. Trimming left V 2 bases short and J 2 bases short, with 9 bases between. CDR3 protein: CASSLLDSNTEAFF. CDR3 nucleotides: TGTGCCAGCAGTTTACTCGACAGTAACACTGAAGCTTTCTTT.

The chain couples TRBV29-1 to TRBJ1-2, with a tentative D call TRBD1 (6 bases). Germline CDR1 is SQVTM and CDR2 is ANQGSEA. CDR3 length: 13 residues. V was cut by 4 bases and J by 2 bases, with 11 bases left in between. CDR3 protein: CSVGLTGNYGYTF. The CDR3 nucleotides read TGCAGCGTTGGCCTAACAGGGAACTATGGCTACACCTTC.

This clonotype was seen repeatedly, ten times or more. The V and J genes are TRBV5-1 and TRBJ2-6; a weak D match, TRBD1 (5 bases). Germline V gene lookup returns CDR1 SGHRS and CDR2 YFSETQ. V lost 2 bases and J lost 2, with 8 bases in between. The CDR3 spans 15 residues. The CDR3 here is CASSLSRAGANVLTF. The DNA of the CDR3 is TGCGCCAGCAGCTTAAGCAGGGCTGGGGCCAACGTCCTGACTTTC.

This clonotype was detected ten times or more. This chain joins TRBV11-1 and TRBJ1-2, with D maybe TRBD1 (6 bases). The CDR3 contains 16 residues. Trimming cost V 5 bases and J 8 bases, with 24 bases left between them. Germline-derived CDR1 and CDR2 are SGHAT and FQDESV (reference sequence). CDR3 coding DNA: TGTGCCAGCAGCCTAACCGGACCAGGGGTGACGGAGGGCTACACCTTC. Translated, it gives CASSLTGPGVTEGYTF.

Many counts were recorded for this clonotype. The V and J genes are TRBV5-1 and TRBJ2-5; 10 bases are shared with TRBD1. Per germline, CDR1 SGHRS and CDR2 YFSETQ. V gave up 0 bases and J gave up 0 bases; unmatched junction bases: 8. This CDR3 has 18 amino acids. The CDR3 loop reads CASSLGGQGDPYQETQYF. CDR3 bases: TGCGCCAGCAGCTTGGGTGGACAGGGGGACCCTTACCAAGAGACCCAGTACTTC.

The chain couples TRBV24-1 to TRBJ2-7, with a tentative D call TRBD1 (6 bases). This CDR3 spans 13 amino acids. In germline, CDR1 is KGHDR, CDR2 SFDVKD. The V gene lost 3 bases and the J gene lost 6 bases, with 11 bases spanning the gap. CDR3 sequence reads: CATSDVRDIEQYF. The CDR3, as DNA: TGTGCCACCAGTGATGTCCGGGACATCGAGCAGTACTTC.

At least ten counts were recorded for this clonotype. No conserved phenylalanine or tryptophan is present at the end of the CDR3, so a read error is the likely explanation. V gene TRBV2 combines with J gene TRBJ1-2, with TRBD1 as a possible D gene (5 bases). The V end lost 7 bases, the J end lost 0 bases, and 12 bases lay between the germline ends. CDR1 is SNHLY and CDR2 is FYNNEI in the germline V gene. The CDR3 has 14 amino acids. CDR3 in amino acids: CASTRDGSNYGYTS. CDR3 coding DNA: TGTGCCAGCACACGGGACGGTTCTAACTATGGCTACACCTCC.

V is TRBV28 and J is TRBJ1-1; D unclear. This CDR3 has 11 residues. Germline-derived CDR1 and CDR2 are MDHEN and SYDVKM. V dropped 5 bases and J dropped 5 bases, with 6 bases sitting between them. CDR3 sequence: CASSDRTEAFF. CDR3 DNA: TGTGCCAGCAGTGATCGTACTGAAGCTTTCTTT.

This clonotype was counted many times. The V gene is TRBV10-3, the J gene TRBJ1-6; no definite D call. Germline V gives CDR1 ENHRY, CDR2 SYGVKD. The CDR3 contains 13 residues. Deletions cut 10 bases from V and 8 bases from J, with 15 bases between. For the CDR3, the DNA is TGTGCCACGAAGCAGGTGGCTGATTCACCCCTCCACTTT. Its protein is CATKQVADSPLHF.